This TCR beta chain was captured by sequencing in a study of shared clonotypes between healthy human individuals. Some clones are missing from TCRdb's copy, which holds only in-frame ones; the method was immunoSEQ multiplex PCR. The sample records about 800,000 clones, roughly 96% being singletons. In the naive CD8 group, cells lacked CD45RO and were positively selected for CCR7, so terminally differentiated effector memory CD45RA+ cells were left out. Concerning this clone: Within the sample, other DNA sequences also encode this same CDR3.

This clonotype was obtained from a man between 25 and 39 years old in good health. Sequencing used naive CD8+ T cells sorted from blood.

The CDR3 loop is CASSQDGDEQFF. In nucleotides, the CDR3 is TGCGCCAGCAGCCAAGATGGGGATGAGCAGTTCTTC. The rearrangement joins TRBV4-1 to TRBJ2-1, with no clear D. Trimming removed 0 bases at V and 8 bases at J, with 5 bases between. CDR1 is MGHRA, CDR2 YSYEKL, per germline. This CDR3 is 12 amino acids long.